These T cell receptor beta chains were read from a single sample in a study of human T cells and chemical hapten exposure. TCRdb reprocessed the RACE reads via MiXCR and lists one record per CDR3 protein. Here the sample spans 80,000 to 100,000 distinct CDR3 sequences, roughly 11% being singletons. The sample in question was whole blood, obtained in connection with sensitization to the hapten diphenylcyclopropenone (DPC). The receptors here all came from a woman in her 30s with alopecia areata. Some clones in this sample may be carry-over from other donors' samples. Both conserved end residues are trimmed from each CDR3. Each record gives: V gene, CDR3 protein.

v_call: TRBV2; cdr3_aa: ASRGGVTNTGELF
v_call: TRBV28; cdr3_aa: ASSGPRGPYEQY
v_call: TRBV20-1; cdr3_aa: SAAQRGLAGTDTQY
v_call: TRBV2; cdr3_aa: ASSVIQNTEAF
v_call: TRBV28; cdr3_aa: ATWTGVDTQY
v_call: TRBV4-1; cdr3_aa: ASSQGRARGAYGYT
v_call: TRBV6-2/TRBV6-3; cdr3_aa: ASISTVFNYGYT
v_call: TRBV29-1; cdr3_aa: SGRLAGWEQF
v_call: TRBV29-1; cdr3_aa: SVSLAANTGELF
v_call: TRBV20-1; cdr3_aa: STGGLTYQPQH
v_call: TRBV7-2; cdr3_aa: ASSRGLAVTDTQY
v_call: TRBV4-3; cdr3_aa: ASSQAPTGNTEAF
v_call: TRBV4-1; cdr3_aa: ASSQRGGQLNEKLF
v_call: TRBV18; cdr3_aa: ASSPLESSYNSPLH
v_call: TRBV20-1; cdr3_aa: SARGRGNQPQH
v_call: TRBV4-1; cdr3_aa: ASSHLQGMNTEAF
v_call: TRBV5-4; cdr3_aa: ASSLRFGQYSTDTQY
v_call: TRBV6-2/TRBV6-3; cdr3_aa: ASRTGTGGLEQF
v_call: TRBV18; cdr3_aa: ASSPPWTGPYTEAF
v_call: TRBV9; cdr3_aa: ASSGRTSGRQDNEQF
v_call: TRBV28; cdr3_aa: ASSLAGIAYEQY
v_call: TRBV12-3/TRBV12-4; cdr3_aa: ASSLAQGNTGELF
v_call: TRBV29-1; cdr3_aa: SVETPDRGVLSYNEQF
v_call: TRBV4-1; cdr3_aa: ASSQEGLHGYT
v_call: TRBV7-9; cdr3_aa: ASSPFPGPVPTETQY
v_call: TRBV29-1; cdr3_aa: SVESGVEGYT
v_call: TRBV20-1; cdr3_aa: SASLSTMNTEAF
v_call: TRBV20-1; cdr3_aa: SARDRTESEPQY
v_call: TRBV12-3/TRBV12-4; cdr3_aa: ASSRTGGGQPQH
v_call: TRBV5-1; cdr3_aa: ASSLDSLNTEAF
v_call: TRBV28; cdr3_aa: ASSPHRGIYAEAF
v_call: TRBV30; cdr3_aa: AWGVFREQY
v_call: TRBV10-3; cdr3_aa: AISGEGGSNQPQH
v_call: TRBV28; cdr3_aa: ASSSTGASNIQY
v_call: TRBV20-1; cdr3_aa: SARQGRGDQPQH
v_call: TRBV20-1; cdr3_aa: SARDPGRGGEKLF
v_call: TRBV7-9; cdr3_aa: ASSLPPYYNEQF